A single T cell receptor (beta chain) is shown here with its context. Its antigen remains unidentified. MiXCR, run by TCRdb on the reads, gives a single entry per CDR3 protein. The sample holds about a million distinct CDR3 sequences; roughly 31% are singletons and the top ten take around 15%. The data stem from a study of T cell repertoires in cytomegalovirus infection. In the study overall: In the study, CMV epitopes included recently identified HLA-C-restricted and well-studied HLA-B-restricted ones. From public TCR beta signatures came an indication of both CMV infection and matching HLA type.

General study findings and limits: HLA-C-restricted CMV clonotypes gave the most frequent clonotype in two of eight donors.

Trimming shortened V by 5 bases and J by 8 bases, and 9 bases separated the two germline ends. The CDR3 sequence is 10 residues long. CDR1 and CDR2 (germline): DFQATT, SNEGSKA (reference sequence). This TCR was recovered from a human donor in good health (CMV status not recorded). Some clones in this sample may be carry-over from other donors' samples. The sample in question was cultured CD8+ T cells from PBMCs, obtained from culture after CMV antigen stimulation. The gene calls are TRBV20-1 and TRBJ1-1, with D unclear. The CDR3 DNA follows: TGCAGTGCTCCCAAACCCGAAGCTTTCTTT. It is translated as CSAPKPEAFF.